This TCR beta chain was identified during a study of blood T cell repertoires in COVID-19. Overall study context: Acute and convalescent COVID-19 specimens originated in the United States, Italy and Spain.

In the original workflow: The authors estimated nucleated cell counts from reference gene primer amplification. Assay: immunoSEQ multiplex PCR; the TCRdb copy retains only in-frame clones and omits some. D and trimming were read from the DNA, whereas the V and J calls and clone size are those reported in that table. This table holds about 190,000 clones, about 81% found once. The sample comprised peripheral blood. The clonotype originates from a woman in her fifties or sixties with COVID-19, enrolled during active disease.

The CDR3 spells CASSQDLETGEIRPQHF. The DNA for the CDR3 is TGTGCCAGCAGCCAAGATTTAGAAACAGGTGAAATCAGGCCCCAGCATTTT. The chain combines TRBV4-2 with TRBJ1-5, with D possibly TRBD1 on 5 matching bases. Germline-derived CDR1 and CDR2 are LGHNA and YNFKEQ. V was trimmed by 0 bases and J by 9 bases, leaving 21 bases between them. CDR3 size: 17 residues.